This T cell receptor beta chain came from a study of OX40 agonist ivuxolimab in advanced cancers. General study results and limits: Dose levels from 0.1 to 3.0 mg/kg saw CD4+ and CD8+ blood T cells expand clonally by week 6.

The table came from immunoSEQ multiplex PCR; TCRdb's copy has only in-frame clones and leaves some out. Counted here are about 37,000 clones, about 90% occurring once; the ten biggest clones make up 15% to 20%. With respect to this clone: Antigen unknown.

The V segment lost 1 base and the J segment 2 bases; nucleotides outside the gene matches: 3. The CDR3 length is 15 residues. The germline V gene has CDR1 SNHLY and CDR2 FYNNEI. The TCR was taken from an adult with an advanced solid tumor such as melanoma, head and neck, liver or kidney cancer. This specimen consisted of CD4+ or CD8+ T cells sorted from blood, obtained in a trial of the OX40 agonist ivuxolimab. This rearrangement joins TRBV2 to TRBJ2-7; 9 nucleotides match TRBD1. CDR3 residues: CASSEGTGAPYEQYF. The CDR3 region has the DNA TGTGCCAGCAGTGAAGGGACAGGGGCCCCCTACGAGCAGTACTTC.